This entry is about one T cell receptor beta chain. Its antigen is undetermined. V was cut by 4 bases and J by 3 bases, with 16 bases left in between. The CDR3 has 15 residues. Germline V lookup: CDR1 SGHTA, CDR2 FQGNSA. Every single donor gave one heparinised blood draw, and these averaged roughly 0.11 L. The study reverse transcribed the entire isolated RNA, so it sequenced expressed TCRB transcripts. Libraries were prepared by immunoSEQ multiplex PCR; TCRdb keeps only in-frame clonotypes and omits some of them. Here the sample spans 500,000 to 650,000 clones, about an eighth being singletons. The data belong to a study of beta chain features in type 1 diabetes. Study results and caveats: Type 1 diabetes patients had TCRB CDR3s that were shorter (moderately but significantly so) in all four CD4+ subsets.

Input material: naive CD4+ T cells from blood. This receptor was taken from a man aged 30-40 years with type 1 diabetes. The V gene is TRBV7-2, the J gene TRBJ2-7; the D call may be TRBD1 or TRBD2 (5 bases each). CDR3 in DNA: TGTGCCAGCAGCTCCCCTCCTGGGGGATTCTACGAGCAGTACTTC. Amino acid sequence: CASSSPPGGFYEQYF.